This T cell receptor beta chain was obtained from a study of regulatory T cells in long-lasting Graves disease. Study as a whole: Under 3 months of antithyroid drugs had been taken by newly diagnosed Graves' patients.

This clonotype was counted a few times. The antigen is undetermined. The V segment lost 1 base and the J segment 0 bases; nucleotides outside the gene matches: 7. The germline V gene has CDR1 MNHEY and CDR2 SVGEGT. The CDR3 length is 17 residues. The study, taken as a whole, reports: Among samples with persistent disease, TRBV28, TRBJ1-2 and TRBJ2-5 were favored. Peripheral blood, not thyroid tissue, was the sole material studied.

The sample's time point: newly diagnosed GD, antithyroid drugs for less than 3 months. RNA extracted from PBMCs served as the sequencing template. With iRepertoire HTBI primers and Arm-PCR of CDR3 regions, TCR beta libraries were built. TCRdb reprocessed the multiplex PCR reads via MiXCR and lists one record per CDR3 protein. The sample carries approximately 460,000 distinct CDR3 sequences, about 16% recorded once. The data were also submitted as part of a second study, on T cells in Graves' hyperthyroidism and ophthalmopathy. From that second work: HTBI primers drove first-round RT-PCR of the TCR CDR3.

The rearrangement uses TRBV6-2 or TRBV6-3 and TRBJ1-1; TRBD1 matches at 8 bases. The starting material was peripheral blood mononuclear cells (PBMCs), obtained at new diagnosis, from a patient treated with antithyroid drugs. This TCR came from a young woman with Graves disease. Written as DNA, the CDR3 is TGTGCCAGCAGTTACTACCGACCGACAGGGGTGAACACTGAAGCTTTCTTT. This translates into CASSYYRPTGVNTEAFF.